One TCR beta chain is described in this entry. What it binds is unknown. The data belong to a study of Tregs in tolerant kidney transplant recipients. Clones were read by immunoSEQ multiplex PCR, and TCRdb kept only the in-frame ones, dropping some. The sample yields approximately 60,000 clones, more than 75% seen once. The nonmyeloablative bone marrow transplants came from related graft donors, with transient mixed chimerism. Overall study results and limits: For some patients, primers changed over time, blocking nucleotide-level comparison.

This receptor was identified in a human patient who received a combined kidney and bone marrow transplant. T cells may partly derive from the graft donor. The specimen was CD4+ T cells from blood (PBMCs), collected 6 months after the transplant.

As DNA, the CDR3 is TGTGCCAGCAGGGGGACTAGCGGGGTATTATCGGAGACCCAGTACTTC. As protein: CASRGTSGVLSETQYF. This sequence joins TRBV2 and TRBJ2-5; 13 nucleotides line up with TRBD2. The CDR3 sequence is 16 residues long. J lost 5 bases, V lost 6 bases, and 9 bases had no gene match. CDR1 is SNHLY and CDR2 is FYNNEI in the germline V gene.